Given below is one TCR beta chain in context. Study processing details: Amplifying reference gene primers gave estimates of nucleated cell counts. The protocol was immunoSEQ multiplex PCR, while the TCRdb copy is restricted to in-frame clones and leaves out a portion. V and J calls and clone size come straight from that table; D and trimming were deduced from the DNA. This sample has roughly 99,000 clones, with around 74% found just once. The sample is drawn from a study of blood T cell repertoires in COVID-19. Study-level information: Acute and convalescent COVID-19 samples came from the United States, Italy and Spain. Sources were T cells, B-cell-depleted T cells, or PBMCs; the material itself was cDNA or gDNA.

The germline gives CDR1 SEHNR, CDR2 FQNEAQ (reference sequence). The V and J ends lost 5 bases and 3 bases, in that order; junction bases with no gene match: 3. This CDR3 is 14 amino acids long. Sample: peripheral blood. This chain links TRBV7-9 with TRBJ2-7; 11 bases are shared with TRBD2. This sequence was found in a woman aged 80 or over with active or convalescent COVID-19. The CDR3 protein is CASSEGTSGYEQYF. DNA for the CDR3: TGTGCCAGCAGCGAAGGGACTAGCGGCTACGAGCAGTACTTC.